One sample yielded the 5 T cell receptor beta chains listed below, sequenced in a study of response to subunit inactivated influenza vaccine. TCRdb re-called the RT-PCR reads through MiXCR, storing one row per CDR3 protein. The sample lists about 480,000 distinct CDR3 sequences, 11% seen once, with approximately 12% in the top ten. Sample: PBMCs from blood, taken 40 to 50 days after vaccination. These receptors were collected from a man over 45 who received an inactivated influenza vaccine.

This CDR3 reads CASSTRGESSEQYF. The CDR3 DNA reads as TGTGCCAGCAGCACGCGGGGGGAGAGTAGCGAGCAGTACTTC. This chain joins TRBV9 and TRBJ2-7; 8 bases map to TRBD2. V lost 4 bases, J lost 6 bases, and 9 bases stayed unmatched. The CDR3 sequence is 14 residues long. Germline assignment: CDR1 SGDLS and CDR2 YYNGEE.

This chain connects TRBV5-1 to TRBJ2-1, with 12 bases aligning to TRBD2. This CDR3 region has 21 residues. V lost 3 bases to trimming and J lost 1 base; unmatched junction nucleotides: 17. Germline values: CDR1 SGHRS, CDR2 YFSETQ. CDR3: CASSYVEPGLAGRRSYNEQFF. The CDR3 DNA reads as TGCGCCAGCAGCTATGTTGAGCCGGGACTAGCGGGCCGACGATCCTACAATGAGCAGTTCTTC.

This CDR3 reads CASSKGLAGQTNTGELFF. Written as DNA, the CDR3 is TGTGCCAGCAGTAAAGGACTAGCGGGGCAAACGAACACCGGGGAGCTGTTTTTT. The chain carries TRBV28 and TRBJ2-2; 12 nucleotides agree with TRBD2. Germline V lookup: CDR1 MDHEN, CDR2 SYDVKM. The length of the CDR3 is 18 residues. Losses at the gene ends were 5 bases for V and 0 bases for J; bases not matched to a gene: 7. Complete variable domain (other parts from reference TRBV28 and TRBJ2-2): DVKVTQSSRYLVKRTGEKVFLECVQDMDHENMFWYRQDPGLGLRLIYFSYDVKMKEKGDIPEGYSVSREKKERFSLILESASTNQTSMYLCASSKGLAGQTNTGELFFGEGSRLTVL.

The chain is built from TRBV11-1 and TRBJ2-1, with 12 bases fitting TRBD2. Unmatched junction bases numbered 8, after V lost 2 bases and J lost 0 bases. Germline V gene sequence: CDR1 SGHAT, CDR2 FQDESV (reference sequence). The CDR3 runs to 19 residues. Written as DNA, the CDR3 is TGTGCCAGCAGCTTATTGGGACTAGCGGGTTTAAGCTCCTACAATGAGCAGTTCTTC. Its translation is CASSLLGLAGLSSYNEQFF. The full variable domain, rest sourced from reference TRBV11-1 and TRBJ2-1, is EAEVAQSPRYKITEKSQAVAFWCDPISGHATLYWYRQILGQGPELLVQFQDESVVDDSQLPKDRFSAERLKGVDSTLKIQPAELGDSAMYLCASSLLGLAGLSSYNEQFFGPGTRLTVL.

The rearrangement links TRBV5-5 to TRBJ2-2; 10 bases match TRBD1. This CDR3 contains 17 residues. After removal of 4 bases from V and 6 bases from J, the junction contained 12 bases not matched to a gene. CDR1 is SGHKS and CDR2 is YYEKEE in the germline V gene (reference sequence). The CDR3 coding sequence is TGTGCCAGCAGCCCAGTGACAGGGGGCGTCATCCCCGGGGAGCTGTTTTTT. This translates into CASSPVTGGVIPGELFF.